This entry features one T cell receptor beta chain sequence. Study processing details: Reference gene primers were amplified, and this amplification served to estimate nucleated cell counts. Data came from immunoSEQ multiplex PCR; TCRdb stores just in-frame clones and leaves some out. The V and J calls and the clone size are those of that table, but D and trimming were determined from the DNA. The sample includes about 68,000 clones, 86% of them seen just once. This sample is part of a study of blood T cell repertoires in COVID-19. Study as a whole: The United States, Italy and Spain provided the acute and convalescent COVID-19 samples. T cells, B-cell-depleted T cells, or PBMCs provided the cDNA or gDNA that served as material.

V shed 0 bases and J 9 bases; nucleotides not matched to a gene: 11. The CDR3 is 17 amino acids. Germline V gene data show CDR1 as SGHKS and CDR2 as YYEKEE (reference sequence). The chain combines TRBV5-5 with TRBJ1-6; 8 bases are a match to TRBD1. This receptor was taken from a man in his fifties or sixties with acute or convalescent COVID-19. What was sequenced was peripheral blood. The CDR3 loop is CASSLEAAGGSVSPLHF. The CDR3 region has the DNA TGTGCCAGCAGCTTGGAGGCGGCAGGGGGCTCTGTTTCACCCCTCCACTTT.